The subject of this entry is one T cell receptor (beta chain). Germline V gene lookup returns CDR1 SGHNT and CDR2 YYREEE (reference sequence). The CDR3 runs 13 residues. Trimming left V 4 bases short and J 4 bases short, with 11 bases between. The record originates from a study of blood T cell repertoires in COVID-19. Study-level background: The samples span acute and convalescent COVID-19 from the United States, Italy and Spain. T cells, B-cell-depleted T cells, or PBMCs provided the cDNA or gDNA that served as material.

Profiling relied on immunoSEQ multiplex PCR, and the TCRdb table lists in-frame clones only, not all of them. Among about 120,000 clones, around 80% were seen once, and the ten largest hold less than 9%. This sequence originates from a man between 65 and 79 years old with active or convalescent COVID-19. The chain joins TRBV5-4 to TRBJ1-2; no reliable D call. Material: peripheral blood. CDR3 coding DNA: TGTGCCAGCAGCACCCCCGAGCCCTATGGCTACACCTTC. Translating it yields CASSTPEPYGYTF.